This T cell receptor (beta chain) was retrieved from a study of blood T cell repertoires in COVID-19. At the level of the study: Both acute and convalescent COVID-19 samples were obtained from the United States, Italy and Spain. The cDNA or gDNA used as material had been derived from T cells, B-cell-depleted T cells, or PBMCs.

Methods used by the authors: By means of reference gene primer amplification, nucleated cell counts were estimated. Assay used: immunoSEQ multiplex PCR; TCRdb lists only in-frame clones, some missing. The V and J calls and the clone size are those of that table, but D and trimming were determined from the DNA. The sample lists over 130,000 clones, 70% to 90% seen once, with less than 3.5% in the top ten. The CDR3 length is 15 residues. Germline CDR1 SGDLS, CDR2 YYNGEE. Trimming cost V 3 bases and J 0 bases; bases outside gene matches: 3. The specimen sequenced was peripheral blood. This clonotype originated in a man between 65 and 79 years old with acute or convalescent COVID-19. The rearrangement uses TRBV9 and TRBJ2-1, with 7 bases fitting TRBD2. CDR3 nucleotides: TGTGCCAGCAGCGCCCGGACTAGCTCCTACAATGAGCAGTTCTTC. Translation gives CASSARTSSYNEQFF.